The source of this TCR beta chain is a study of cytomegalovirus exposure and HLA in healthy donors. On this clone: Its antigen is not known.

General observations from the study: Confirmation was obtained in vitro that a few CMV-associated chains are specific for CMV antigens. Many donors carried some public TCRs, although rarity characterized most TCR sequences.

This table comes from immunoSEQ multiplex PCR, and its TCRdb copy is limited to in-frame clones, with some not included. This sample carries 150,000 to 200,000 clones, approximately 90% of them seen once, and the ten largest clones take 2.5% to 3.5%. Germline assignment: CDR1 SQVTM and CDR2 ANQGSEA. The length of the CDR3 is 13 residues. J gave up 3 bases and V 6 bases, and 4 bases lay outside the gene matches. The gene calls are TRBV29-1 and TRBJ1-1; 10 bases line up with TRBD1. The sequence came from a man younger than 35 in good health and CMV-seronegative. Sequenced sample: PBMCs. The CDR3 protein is CSVVGQGYTEAFF. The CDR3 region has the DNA TGCAGCGTCGTGGGACAGGGGTACACTGAAGCTTTCTTT.